The present entry profiles one T cell receptor (beta chain) with its context. Antigen unknown. The repertoire was sequenced with immunoSEQ multiplex PCR; TCRdb's copy has only in-frame clones and lacks some. Among tens of thousands of clones listed, 80% to 90% were seen once. This entry belongs to a study of OX40 agonist ivuxolimab in advanced cancers. Study information: Ivuxolimab, an antibody acting as an agonist of OX40 (CD134), was used to treat patients. There were three patients with partial responses, one having hepatocellular carcinoma and two cutaneous melanoma.

CDR3 length equals 14 residues. The germline V gene has CDR1 MNHEY and CDR2 SVGAGI. The V end was cut by 6 bases, the J end by 0 bases, with 9 bases between. Overall study results and limits: The mean number of expanded clones was higher in CD8+ T cells than in CD4+.

On cycle 4 day 1 and cycle 7 day 1, as well as at baseline, blood was sampled. This specimen was CD4+ or CD8+ T cells sorted from blood, taken in a trial of the OX40 agonist ivuxolimab. The TCR originated in an adult with an advanced solid tumor such as melanoma, head and neck, liver or kidney cancer. The chain carries TRBV6-5 and TRBJ1-5, with no clear D. The CDR3: CASRNGSSNQPQHF. CDR3 nucleotide sequence: TGTGCCAGCAGAAACGGGTCTAGCAATCAGCCCCAGCATTTT.